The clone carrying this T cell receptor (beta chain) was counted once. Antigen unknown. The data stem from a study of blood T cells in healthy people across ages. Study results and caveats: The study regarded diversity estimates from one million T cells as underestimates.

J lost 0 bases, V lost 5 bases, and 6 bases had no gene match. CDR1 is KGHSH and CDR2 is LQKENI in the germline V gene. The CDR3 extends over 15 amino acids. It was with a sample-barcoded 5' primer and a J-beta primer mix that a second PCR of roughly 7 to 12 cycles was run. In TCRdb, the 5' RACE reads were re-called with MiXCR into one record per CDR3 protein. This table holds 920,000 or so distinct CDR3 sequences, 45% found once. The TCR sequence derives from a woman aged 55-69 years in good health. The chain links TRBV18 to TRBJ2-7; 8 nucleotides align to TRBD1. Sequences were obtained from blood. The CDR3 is CASSSRDRTSYEQYF. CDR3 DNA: TGTGCCAGCTCAAGCCGGGACAGGACCTCCTACGAGCAGTACTTC.